The source of this TCR beta chain is a study of shared clonotypes between healthy human individuals. Looking at the study overall: The cohort comprised two women and a few men. Their ages spanned 18 to 49 years.

Findings of the study overall: Exclusively blood specimens were collected; tissue repertoires likely differ.

On this clone itself: As yet, its antigen is unknown.

A split of CD4+ cells into CD45RA+ naive and CD45RA-negative memory subsets was performed. The data were produced by immunoSEQ multiplex PCR, yet TCRdb's version contains in-frame clones alone and is incomplete. The repertoire consists of around 700,000 clones, with approximately 79% occurring once and the leading ten covering approximately 1.8%. Germline CDR1 LNHDA, CDR2 SQIVND (reference sequence). The CDR3 is made up of 15 amino acids. V was pared by 7 bases and J by 6 bases, with 19 bases between. The rearrangement uses TRBV19 and TRBJ1-5; weak D call: TRBD1 (5 bases). This clonotype was obtained from a woman in her twenties or thirties in good health. Sequencing was performed on memory CD4+ T cells sorted from blood. Stated subset: CD45RA-negative fraction. In DNA form, the CDR3 reads TGTGCCAGTACCGTCTCACCGGGCGGGGCTCAGCCCCAGCATTTT. This sequence encodes CASTVSPGGAQPQHF.